This T cell receptor (beta chain) was observed in a study of T cell responses to AZD1222 COVID-19 vaccine. General study points: Spike-specific TCR breadth and depth were elevated following two AZD1222 doses. Mostly white British, mostly female donors; authors suggested clonal diversity may be underestimated. A reported finding is that nearly half of spike-specific TCRs target unmutated variant regions. Repertoires were obtained only post-peak T cell response.

Germline V gene data show CDR1 as MRHNA and CDR2 as SNTAGT. The CDR3 loop spans 12 amino acids. V lost 3 bases and J 3 bases, leaving 5 bases between the germline ends. Only in-frame clones appear in the TCRdb table, and some are missing; sequencing was by immunoSEQ multiplex PCR. The top ten hold roughly 4.2% of the sample, which has some 97,000 clones, around 87% seen once. This clone has a handful of counts. Its antigen remains unknown. The specimen comprised peripheral blood, sampled on day 0 of MenACWY control vaccination. The chain combines TRBV6-4 with TRBJ2-5, with D uncertain. The TCR was taken from an adult in good health. The CDR3 nucleotides read TGTGCCAGCAGTGAAAGGGAAGAGACCCAGTACTTC. It is translated as CASSEREETQYF.